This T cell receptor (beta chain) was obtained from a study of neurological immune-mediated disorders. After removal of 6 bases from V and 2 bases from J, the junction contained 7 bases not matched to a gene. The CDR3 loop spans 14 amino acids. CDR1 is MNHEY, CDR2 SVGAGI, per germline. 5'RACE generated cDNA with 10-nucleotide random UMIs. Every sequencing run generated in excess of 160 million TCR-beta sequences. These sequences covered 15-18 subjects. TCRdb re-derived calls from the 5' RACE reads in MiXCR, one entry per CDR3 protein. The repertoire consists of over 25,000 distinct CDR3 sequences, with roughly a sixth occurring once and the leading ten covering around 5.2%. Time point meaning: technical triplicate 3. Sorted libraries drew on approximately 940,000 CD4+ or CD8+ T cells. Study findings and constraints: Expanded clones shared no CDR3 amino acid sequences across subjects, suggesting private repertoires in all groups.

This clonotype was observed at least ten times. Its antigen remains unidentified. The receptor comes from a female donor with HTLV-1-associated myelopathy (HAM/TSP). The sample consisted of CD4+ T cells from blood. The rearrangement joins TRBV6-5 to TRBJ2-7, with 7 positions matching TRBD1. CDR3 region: CASRRGRGTYEQYF. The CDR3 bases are TGTGCCAGCAGGAGGGGCAGGGGGACCTACGAGCAGTACTTC.